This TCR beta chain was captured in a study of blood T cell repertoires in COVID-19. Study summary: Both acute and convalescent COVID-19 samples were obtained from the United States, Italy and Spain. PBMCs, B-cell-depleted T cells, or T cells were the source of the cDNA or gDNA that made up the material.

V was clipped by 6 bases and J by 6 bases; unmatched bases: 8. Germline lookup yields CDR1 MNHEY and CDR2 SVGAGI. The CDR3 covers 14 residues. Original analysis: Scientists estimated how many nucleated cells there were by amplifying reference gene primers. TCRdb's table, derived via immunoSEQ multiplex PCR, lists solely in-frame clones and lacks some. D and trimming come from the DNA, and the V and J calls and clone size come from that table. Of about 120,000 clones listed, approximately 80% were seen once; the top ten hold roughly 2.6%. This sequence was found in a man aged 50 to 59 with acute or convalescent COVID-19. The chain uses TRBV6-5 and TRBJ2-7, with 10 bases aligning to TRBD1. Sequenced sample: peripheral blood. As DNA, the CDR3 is TGTGCCAGCAGAACGAGACAGGGGGCCATCGAGCAGTACTTC. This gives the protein CASRTRQGAIEQYF.